The 3 T cell receptor beta chains below were found in one sample sequenced in a study of T cells in Graves' hyperthyroidism and ophthalmopathy. TCR beta CDR3 region amplification was performed from RNA transcripts. TCR CDR3 underwent first-round RT-PCR with the HTBI primer set. Each CDR3 protein gets one entry after TCRdb re-called the multiplex PCR reads with MiXCR. The table records a few hundred thousand distinct CDR3 sequences, under 25% of them present only once. Sequencing used blood. Every receptor here comes from a woman between 45 and 60 years old with Graves' hyperthyroidism.

The rearrangement uses TRBV29-1 and TRBJ2-3, with unresolved D. V gave up 3 bases and J gave up 1 base, with 5 bases separating them. The CDR3 has 12 amino acids. Germline CDR1 SQVTM, CDR2 ANQGSEA. CDR3 sequence reads: CSVDHRTDTQYF. CDR3 coding DNA: TGCAGCGTTGATCACCGCACAGATACGCAGTATTTT.

The chain combines TRBV6-2 or TRBV6-3 with TRBJ2-1; 7 bases are a match to TRBD1. Looked up from germline, CDR1 is MNHEY and CDR2 is SVGEGT. This CDR3 is 15 amino acids long. With V trimmed by 6 bases and J by 7 bases, 12 bases remained unmatched. CDR3 bases: TGTGCCAGCAGCCCCTACCCACAGGGGATGAATGAGCAGTTCTTC. Its translation is CASSPYPQGMNEQFF.

This clonotype was detected only once. The chain joins TRBV19 to TRBJ1-1; tentatively, D is TRBD1 (5 bases). The germline V gene has CDR1 LNHDA and CDR2 SQIVND (reference sequence). The CDR3 contains 14 residues. Trimming cost V 6 bases and J 1 base, with 12 bases left between them. CDR3 sequence reads: CASRVGRANTEAFF. The CDR3 DNA is TGTGCCAGTAGGGTTGGCAGGGCGAACACTGAAGCTTTCTTT.